What follows are 7 T cell receptor beta chains derived from one specimen sequenced in a study of blood T cell repertoires in COVID-19. Here immunoSEQ multiplex PCR was the method, and the copy in TCRdb shows in-frame clones only, minus some. The data contain some 190,000 clones, about 80% of them singletons. Source material: PBMCs or T cells enriched from blood (not recorded which). These receptors originate from a man aged 60 to 69 who had been exposed to COVID-19.

This chain uses TRBV9 with TRBJ1-2; D may be TRBD1 (6 bases). V shed 3 bases and J shed 5 bases, with 20 bases lying between them. The length of the CDR3 is 16 residues. Germline CDR1 and CDR2: SGDLS and YYNGEE. CDR3 sequence reads: CASSASPGTSYYGYTF. The DNA for the CDR3 is TGTGCCAGCAGCGCAAGCCCCGGGACAAGCTATTATGGCTACACCTTC.

The V call is TRBV11-1, the J call TRBJ2-1; 8 bases agree with TRBD2. This CDR3 is 15 amino acids long. The germline CDR1 and CDR2 sequences are SGHAT and FQDESV (reference sequence). Trimming cost V 5 bases and J 4 bases; bases outside gene matches: 7. The CDR3 nucleotides are TGTGCCAGCAGCCGGGGGGGTAGCCGATACAATGAGCAGTTCTTC. Its protein is CASSRGGSRYNEQFF.

CDR3 sequence reads: CATVNPGQGVGSNQPQHF. For the CDR3, the DNA is TGTGCCACGGTAAACCCGGGACAGGGGGTGGGGAGCAATCAGCCCCAGCATTTT. V usage is TRBV28 and J usage is TRBJ1-5; 11 bases line up with TRBD1. The CDR3 length is 18 residues. Germline-derived CDR1 and CDR2 are MDHEN and SYDVKM. After removal of 10 bases from V and 1 base from J, the junction contained 15 bases not matched to a gene.

The rearrangement links TRBV7-9 to TRBJ1-2; no clear D gene. Germline-derived CDR1 and CDR2 are SEHNR and FQNEAQ (reference sequence). Trimming removed 5 bases at V and 8 bases at J, with 9 bases between. The CDR3 extends over 11 amino acids. The CDR3 region is CASSESGGYTF. CDR3 sequence (DNA): TGTGCCAGCAGCGAATCGGGGGGCTACACCTTC. The full variable domain, its missing parts supplied by reference TRBV7-9 and TRBJ1-2, is DTGVSQNPRHKITKRGQNVTFRCDPISEHNRLYWYRQTLGQGPEFLTYFQNEAQLEKSRLLSDRFSAERPKGSFSTLEIQRTEQGDSAMYLCASSESGGYTFGSGTRLTVV.

This clone has a handful of counts. This sequence joins TRBV6-4 and TRBJ2-1; 9 bases agree with TRBD2. Germline CDR1 and CDR2: MRHNA and SNTAGT. CDR3 length equals 15 residues. V dropped 4 bases and J dropped 4; count of bases not matched to a gene: 5. CDR3 sequence: CASSVNSGRYNEQFF. CDR3 coding DNA: TGTGCCAGCAGTGTCAATAGCGGGAGATACAATGAGCAGTTCTTC.

In this sample, this clone turned up a few times. The chain joins TRBV29-1 to TRBJ1-2; weak D call: TRBD1 (5 bases). Trimming left V 7 bases short and J 2 bases short, with 11 bases between. Germline V gene lookup returns CDR1 SQVTM and CDR2 ANQGSEA. The CDR3 totals 12 residues. CDR3 region: CSAMGGNYGYTF. In nucleotides, the CDR3 is TGCAGCGCTATGGGGGGGAACTATGGCTACACCTTC. The entire variable domain, with the rest obtained from reference TRBV29-1 and TRBJ1-2, is as follows: SAVISQKPSRDICQRGTSLTIQCQVDSQVTMMFWYRQQPGQSLTLIATANQGSEATYESGFVIDKFPISRPNLTFSTLTVSNMSPEDSSIYLCSAMGGNYGYTFGSGTRLTVV.

V gene TRBV5-4 combines with J gene TRBJ2-7, with 11 bases that match TRBD2. The CDR3 covers 14 residues. The germline gives CDR1 SGHNT, CDR2 YYREEE (reference sequence). J was trimmed by 10 bases and V by 2 bases; bases with no gene match: 8. The CDR3 nucleotides are TGTGCCAGCAGCTTAGAACTAGCGGGAGACGGACAGTACTTC. Residues: CASSLELAGDGQYF.